The rows below give T cell receptor beta chains drawn from one sample of a study of Ad26.COV2.S vaccination and SARS-CoV-2 variants. Profiling relied on immunoSEQ multiplex PCR, and the TCRdb table lists in-frame clones only, not all of them. The sample yields hundreds of thousands of clones, 86% seen once. The sequenced sample was peripheral blood, obtained in a trial of Ad26.COV2.S vaccine versus placebo. These receptors were obtained from a person between 18 and 59 years old who received the Ad26.COV2.S COVID-19 vaccine or a placebo. Both conserved end residues are part of each CDR3. A D gene is named only where the DNA matches it firmly. Clone sizes are given selectively: once, few, many, or a class where the clone is expanded.

J: TRBJ1-1
D: TRBD1
V: TRBV5-6
size: NA
DNA: TGTGCCAGCAGCTTGGTGTGGGTGACAGGGGGTACTGAAGCTTTCTTT
CDR3: CASSLVWVTGGTEAFF

J: TRBJ1-1
D: NA
V: TRBV27
size: NA
DNA: TGTGCCAGCAGTCACCCAGGGGTAACTGAAGCTTTCTTT
CDR3: CASSHPGVTEAFF

J: TRBJ2-1
D: TRBD1
V: TRBV7-9
size: NA
DNA: TGTGCCAGCAGCTCTAGAAGGACAGGATATGAGCAGTTCTTC
CDR3: CASSSRRTGYEQFF

J: TRBJ2-2
D: TRBD1
V: TRBV18
size: NA
DNA: TGTGCCAGCTCACCTAGGACTCGACAGGGTACCGGGGAGCTGTTTTTT
CDR3: CASSPRTRQGTGELFF

J: TRBJ2-7
D: NA
V: TRBV24-1
size: NA
DNA: TGTGCCACCCTGAGGGTCCCTCAACACTCCTACGAGCAGTACTTC
CDR3: CATLRVPQHSYEQYF

J: TRBJ1-1
D: TRBD1
V: TRBV7-9
size: NA
DNA: TGTGCCAGCAGCTTAGGGGCCCGAGGGACAGGAGCTTTCTTT
CDR3: CASSLGARGTGAFF

J: TRBJ1-2
D: TRBD1
V: TRBV5-5
size: NA
DNA: TGTGCCAGCAGCTTGGGACAGGGGAACTATGGCTACACCTTC
CDR3: CASSLGQGNYGYTF

J: TRBJ1-1
D: TRBD1
V: TRBV10-1
size: NA
DNA: TGCGCCAGCTCCGAGCGGACAGGGAGGACTGAAGCTTTCTTT
CDR3: CASSERTGRTEAFF

J: TRBJ1-5
D: NA
V: TRBV5-4
size: NA
DNA: TGTGCCAGCAGCTGGCGCCAGCAGGGCCCCAAGAATAATCAGCCCCAGCATTTT
CDR3: CASSWRQQGPKNNQPQHF

J: TRBJ1-3
D: NA
V: TRBV10-3
size: NA
DNA: TGTGCCATCAGGGGGACGCTCCCTGGAAACACCATATATTTT
CDR3: CAIRGTLPGNTIYF

J: TRBJ1-1
D: NA
V: TRBV7-9
size: NA
DNA: TGTGCCAGCAGCTCCGACGGAAACACTGAAGCTTTCTTT
CDR3: CASSSDGNTEAFF

J: TRBJ2-1
D: TRBD2
V: TRBV4-3
size: NA
DNA: TGCGCCAGCAGCCAAGATGAAACGGGAGGGCCGGATGAGCAGTTCTTC
CDR3: CASSQDETGGPDEQFF

J: TRBJ2-1
D: TRBD2
V: TRBV19
size: few
DNA: TGTGCCAGTAAGCGGGAGGAAGCCTACAATGAGCAGTTCTTC
CDR3: CASKREEAYNEQFF

J: TRBJ2-7
D: TRBD2
V: TRBV28
size: NA
DNA: TGTGCCAGCAGTACATGGGGGACTACCGTGGTGGAGCAGTACTTC
CDR3: CASSTWGTTVVEQYF

J: TRBJ2-2
D: TRBD2
V: TRBV6-4
size: NA
DNA: TGTGCCAGCAGTGACGCGGGGGGCACCGGGGAGCTGTTTTTT
CDR3: CASSDAGGTGELFF

J: TRBJ2-3
D: NA
V: TRBV29-1
size: once
DNA: TGCAGCGGATCCAGGGCGGGGAGCACAGATACGCAGTATTTT
CDR3: CSGSRAGSTDTQYF

J: TRBJ2-7
D: NA
V: TRBV7-2
size: NA
DNA: TGTGCCAGCAGTCCCGTCAGCGTATCTATCGAGCAGTACTTC
CDR3: CASSPVSVSIEQYF

J: TRBJ2-5
D: NA
V: TRBV7-2
size: NA
DNA: TGTGCCAGCAGCTCCTTAGAACTAGCAAGGTCTCAGTACTTC
CDR3: CASSSLELARSQYF

J: TRBJ1-2
D: NA
V: TRBV4-2
size: NA
DNA: TGTGCCAGCAGCCAAGATTTGCCGGGTACCTATGGCTACACCTTC
CDR3: CASSQDLPGTYGYTF

J: TRBJ1-4
D: NA
V: TRBV2
size: NA
DNA: TGTGCCAGCAGTGGGACGTCTGCAACTAATGAAAAACTGTTTTTT
CDR3: CASSGTSATNEKLFF

J: TRBJ1-1
D: NA
V: TRBV4-2
size: NA
DNA: TGTGCCAGCAGCCAGATAGGGGCCACTGAAGCTTTCTTT
CDR3: CASSQIGATEAFF

J: TRBJ2-5
D: TRBD1
V: TRBV5-1
size: NA
DNA: TGCGCCAGCAGCTTAGGGGACAGGCTCCAGACCCAGTACTTC
CDR3: CASSLGDRLQTQYF

J: TRBJ1-3
D: NA
V: TRBV28
size: NA
DNA: TGTGCCAGCAGTTTAAGGGGAAGATCTGGAAACACCATATATTTT
CDR3: CASSLRGRSGNTIYF

J: TRBJ2-2
D: TRBD2
V: TRBV7-9
size: NA
DNA: TGTGCCAGCAGCTTACTAGCGGGAGGGGATCACGGGGAGCTGTTTTTT
CDR3: CASSLLAGGDHGELFF

J: TRBJ2-5
D: NA
V: TRBV7-9
size: NA
DNA: TGTGCCAGCAGCCCGCTTAAGATAGGGCGACAAGAGACCCAGTACTTC
CDR3: CASSPLKIGRQETQYF

J: TRBJ2-1
D: NA
V: TRBV5-6
size: NA
DNA: TGTGCCAGCAGCTTGGTAGGGGACGGCCGGGACAATGAGCAGTTCTTC
CDR3: CASSLVGDGRDNEQFF

J: TRBJ1-2
D: NA
V: TRBV6-2/TRBV6-3
size: few
DNA: TGTGCCAGCAGTTACGGTCTCTATGGCTACACCTTC
CDR3: CASSYGLYGYTF

J: TRBJ2-5
D: TRBD2
V: TRBV27
size: NA
DNA: TGTGCCAGCAGTTTGGCAGGGAGGGTCCGGGAGACCCAGTACTTC
CDR3: CASSLAGRVRETQYF

J: TRBJ1-5
D: NA
V: TRBV6-2/TRBV6-3
size: once
DNA: TGTGCCAGCAGTTACGCGAATCAGCCCCAGCATTTT
CDR3: CASSYANQPQHF

J: TRBJ2-7
D: NA
V: TRBV10-3
size: NA
DNA: TGTGCCATCAGTGAGGACTACGAGCAGTACTTC
CDR3: CAISEDYEQYF

J: TRBJ1-6
D: NA
V: TRBV6-5
size: NA
DNA: TGTGCCAGCAAAGATGCGTATTCACCCCTCCACTTT
CDR3: CASKDAYSPLHF